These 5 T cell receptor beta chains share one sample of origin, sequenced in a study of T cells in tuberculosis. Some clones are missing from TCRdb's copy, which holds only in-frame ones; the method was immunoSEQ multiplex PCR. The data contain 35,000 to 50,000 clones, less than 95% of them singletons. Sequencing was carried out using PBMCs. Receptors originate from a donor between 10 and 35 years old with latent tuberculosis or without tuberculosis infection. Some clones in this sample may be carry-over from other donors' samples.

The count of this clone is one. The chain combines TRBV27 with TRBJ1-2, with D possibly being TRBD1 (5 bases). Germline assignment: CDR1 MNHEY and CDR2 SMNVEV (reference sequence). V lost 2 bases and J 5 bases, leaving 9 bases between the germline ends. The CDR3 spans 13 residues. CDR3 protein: CASSLDQGYGYTF. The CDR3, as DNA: TGTGCCAGCAGTTTAGACCAGGGTTATGGCTACACCTTC.

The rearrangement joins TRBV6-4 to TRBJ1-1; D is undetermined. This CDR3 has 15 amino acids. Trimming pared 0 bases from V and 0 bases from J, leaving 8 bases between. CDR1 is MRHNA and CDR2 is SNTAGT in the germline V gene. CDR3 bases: TGTGCCAGCAGTGACTCCGCGGGAATGAACACTGAAGCTTTCTTT. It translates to CASSDSAGMNTEAFF.

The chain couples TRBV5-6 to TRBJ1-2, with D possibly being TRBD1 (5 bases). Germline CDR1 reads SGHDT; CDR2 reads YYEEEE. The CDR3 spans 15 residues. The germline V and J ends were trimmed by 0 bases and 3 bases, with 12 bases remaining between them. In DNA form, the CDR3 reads TGTGCCAGCAGCTTGGTAGGCAGGGTGGACTATGGCTACACCTTC. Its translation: CASSLVGRVDYGYTF.

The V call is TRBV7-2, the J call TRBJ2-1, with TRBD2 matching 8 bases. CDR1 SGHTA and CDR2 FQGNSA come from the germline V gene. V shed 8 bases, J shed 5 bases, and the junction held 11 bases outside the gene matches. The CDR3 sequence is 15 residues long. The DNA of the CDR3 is TGTGCCAGCCTACTGGCTAGCGGGCCGCACAATGAGCAGTTCTTC. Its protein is CASLLASGPHNEQFF.

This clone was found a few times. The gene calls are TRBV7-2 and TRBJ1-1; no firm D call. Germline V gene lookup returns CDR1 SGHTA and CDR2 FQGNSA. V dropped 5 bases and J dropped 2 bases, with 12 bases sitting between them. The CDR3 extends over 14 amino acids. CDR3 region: CASSMHQANTEAFF. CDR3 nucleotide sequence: TGTGCCAGCAGCATGCACCAGGCTAACACTGAAGCTTTCTTT.